Below are 27 T cell receptor beta chains sequenced from a single sample in a study of blood T cell repertoires in COVID-19. The assay was immunoSEQ multiplex PCR, and TCRdb's table has in-frame clones only and misses some. The table has about 150,000 clones, roughly 89% seen once. The sample consisted of peripheral blood. Source of these receptors: a man aged 60 to 75 with active or convalescent COVID-19.

The chain uses TRBV19 and TRBJ1-5, with D perhaps TRBD1 (5 bases). The ends were cut back, 0 bases at V and 0 bases at J, with 6 bases in the middle. CDR3 length equals 15 residues. Looked up from germline, CDR1 is LNHDA and CDR2 is SQIVND (reference sequence). Here the CDR3 reads CASSIDRASNQPQHF. CDR3 coding DNA: TGTGCCAGTAGTATAGACAGGGCTAGCAATCAGCCCCAGCATTTT.

The chain combines TRBV10-3 with TRBJ2-2; possible D gene TRBD1, 6 bases. V dropped 5 bases and J dropped 1 base, with 11 bases sitting between them. Per germline, CDR1 ENHRY and CDR2 SYGVKD. This CDR3 comprises 15 residues. The CDR3 nucleotides read TGTGCCATCAGTAAAGGACAGAAGAACACCGGGGAGCTGTTTTTT. Protein sequence: CAISKGQKNTGELFF.

V usage is TRBV19 and J usage is TRBJ2-1; TRBD2 might be the D (5 bases). CDR3 length equals 14 residues. Trimming shortened V by 1 base and J by 10 bases, and 14 bases separated the two germline ends. Per the germline V gene, CDR1 is LNHDA and CDR2 is SQIVND (reference sequence). In DNA form, the CDR3 reads TGTGCCAGTAGTATAGCCCAACCCCGAGGGGAGCAGTTCTTC. Translation gives CASSIAQPRGEQFF.

This chain connects TRBV15 to TRBJ2-7; the D is unclear. V was shortened by 0 bases and J by 3 bases, with 9 bases between the two germline ends. The CDR3 totals 14 residues. Per the germline V gene, CDR1 is LNHNV and CDR2 is YYDKDF (reference sequence). This chain's CDR3 is CATSRDLVGYEQYF. In DNA form, the CDR3 reads TGTGCCACCAGCAGAGATCTAGTCGGCTACGAGCAGTACTTC.

Only a few counts were recorded for this clone. This rearrangement joins TRBV27 to TRBJ2-7, with 8 bases identical to TRBD1. The junction had 5 bases not matched to a gene; V was cut back by 5 bases and J by 2 bases. The germline V gene encodes CDR1 MNHEY and CDR2 SMNVEV (reference sequence). The CDR3 length is 14 residues. CDR3 nucleotide sequence: TGTGCCAGCAGTCTCGGACAGGGTCCCTACGAGCAGTACTTC. Translated: CASSLGQGPYEQYF.

The chain links TRBV25-1 to TRBJ2-5, with 7 bases matching TRBD2. J gave up 5 bases and V 3 bases, and 6 bases lay outside the gene matches. Germline CDR1 and CDR2: MGHDK and SYGVNS. The CDR3 is made up of 14 amino acids. This CDR3 is CASSDYGLGETQYF. The CDR3, as DNA: TGTGCCAGCAGTGATTACGGACTAGGTGAGACCCAGTACTTC.

V gene TRBV3-1 (or the pseudogene TRBV3-2) combines with J gene TRBJ2-7; 7 bases map to TRBD2. Germline V gene sequence: CDR1 LGHDT, CDR2 YNNKEL (reference sequence). Trimming cost V 2 bases and J 1 base; bases outside gene matches: 2. This CDR3 comprises 14 residues. In DNA form, the CDR3 reads TGTGCCAGCAGCCAAAAGGGAGGGTCCTACGAGCAGTACTTC. Residues: CASSQKGGSYEQYF.

The chain carries TRBV28 and TRBJ1-2; D unresolved. Germline loops: CDR1 MDHEN, CDR2 SYDVKM. The CDR3 is 14 residues long. V dropped 4 bases and J dropped 4 bases, with 13 bases sitting between them. The DNA of the CDR3 is TGTGCCAGCAGTTCCAACCCGGTCCTCTATGGCTACACCTTC. Translation gives CASSSNPVLYGYTF.

The rearrangement joins TRBV19 to TRBJ1-5; weak D call: TRBD1 (6 bases). The germline CDR1 and CDR2 sequences are LNHDA and SQIVND (reference sequence). The ends were cut back, 3 bases at V and 7 bases at J, with 13 bases in the middle. This CDR3 region has 14 residues. CDR3 DNA sequence: TGTGCCAGTAGTATCTTTAGGGGGGGACAGCCCCAGCATTTT. Encoded protein: CASSIFRGGQPQHF.

This rearrangement joins TRBV28 to TRBJ2-7; possibly TRBD2 for D (7 bases). Deletions cut 5 bases from V and 3 bases from J, with 17 bases between. Germline CDR1 MDHEN, CDR2 SYDVKM. CDR3 size: 15 residues. As DNA, the CDR3 is TGTGCCAGCAGTAGGGGCGGGGGACAAGGCTACGAGCAGTACTTC. Protein sequence: CASSRGGGQGYEQYF.

This chain's CDR3 is CASTMGPSSYNSPLHF. The DNA of the CDR3 is TGTGCCAGTACCATGGGGCCGAGCTCCTATAATTCACCCCTCCACTTT. The rearrangement uses TRBV19 and TRBJ1-6; D may be TRBD1 (5 bases). Trimming cost V 7 bases and J 0 bases, with 13 bases left between them. The CDR3 sequence is 16 residues long. CDR1 is LNHDA, CDR2 SQIVND, per germline (reference sequence).

The chain employs TRBV7-2 and TRBJ2-7; possibly TRBD2 for D (5 bases). V was pared by 5 bases and J by 4 bases, with 18 bases between. CDR1 is SGHTA, CDR2 FQGNSA, per germline. CDR3 size: 15 residues. CDR3 DNA sequence: TGTGCCAGCAGCACCGGGCCGGACTCTCGATACGAGCAGTACTTC. The encoded protein is CASSTGPDSRYEQYF.

This clone was seen once. The genes are TRBV24-1 and TRBJ2-3, with 8 bases lining up with TRBD2. Germline V gene lookup returns CDR1 KGHDR and CDR2 SFDVKD. The trim removed 5 bases at V and 5 bases at J, leaving 11 bases unmatched. The CDR3 sequence is 16 residues long. CDR3 DNA sequence: TGTGCCACCAGTGCTCGGGGACCGGGGGGGCTAGATACGCAGTATTTT. This codes for CATSARGPGGLDTQYF.

To note about this clone: One end of the junction is discordant with germline, which a read error may explain. The V and J genes are TRBV30 and TRBJ2-4; 7 nucleotides agree with TRBD2. The germline gives CDR1 GTSNPN, CDR2 SVGIG (reference sequence). The CDR3 sequence is 13 residues long. In DNA, the CDR3 is TGTGCCGGGAGGGGCATGGCCAAAAACATTCAGTACTTC. Translation gives CAGRGMAKNIQYF. Using reference TRBV30 and TRBJ2-4 for the parts outside the CDR3, the full variable domain is SQTIHQWPATLVQPVGSPLSLECTVEGTSNPNLYWYRQAAGRGLQLLFYSVGIGQISSEVPQNLSASRPQDRQFILSSKKLLLSDSGFYLCAGRGMAKNIQYFGAGTRLSVL.

The chain carries TRBV28 and TRBJ1-5; 7 bases agree with TRBD1. This CDR3 has 16 amino acids. The J segment lost 6 bases and the V segment lost 2 bases, leaving 10 bases of the junction unmatched. Germline CDR1 reads MDHEN; CDR2 reads SYDVKM. CDR3 residues: CASSLKKTGSAQPQHF. The CDR3 nucleotides read TGTGCCAGCAGTTTAAAGAAGACAGGGTCGGCTCAGCCCCAGCATTTT.

The V and J genes are TRBV6-2 or TRBV6-3 and TRBJ2-2, with 10 bases matching TRBD2. The germline gives CDR1 MNHEY, CDR2 SVGEGT. The J segment lost 7 bases and the V segment lost 2 bases, leaving 4 bases of the junction unmatched. This CDR3 is built from 15 residues. CDR3 region: CASSYLAGAGGELFF. The CDR3, as DNA: TGTGCCAGCAGTTACCTAGCGGGAGCCGGCGGGGAGCTGTTTTTT.

This clone was counted a single time. This chain uses TRBV7-3 with TRBJ1-2; the match to TRBD1 covers 9 bases. The CDR3 extends over 14 amino acids. Germline CDR1 SGHTA, CDR2 FQGTGA. Trimming took 5 bases from V and 5 from J; bases not matched to a gene: 6. Here the CDR3 reads CASSVDRGDYGYTF. CDR3 nucleotides: TGTGCCAGCAGCGTTGACAGGGGGGATTATGGCTACACCTTC.

The CDR3 reads CASQDRGYGTEAFF. CDR3 nucleotide sequence: TGTGCCAGTCAGGACAGGGGATATGGCACTGAAGCTTTCTTT. This chain joins TRBV19 and TRBJ1-1, with 9 bases aligning to TRBD1. With 8 bases clipped from V and 4 bases from J, the junction kept 8 bases outside the gene matches. The CDR3 has 14 amino acids. Per the germline V gene, CDR1 is LNHDA and CDR2 is SQIVND (reference sequence). Full variable domain (outside the CDR3, taken from reference TRBV19 and TRBJ1-1): DGGITQSPKYLFRKEGQNVTLSCEQNLNHDAMYWYRQDPGQGLRLIYYSQIVNDFQKGDIAEGYSVSREKKESFPLTVTSAQKNPTAFYLCASQDRGYGTEAFFGQGTRLTVV.

The chain uses TRBV28 and TRBJ2-1; 10 bases map to TRBD1. Per the germline V gene, CDR1 is MDHEN and CDR2 is SYDVKM. The V and J ends lost 2 bases and 4 bases, in that order; junction bases with no gene match: 5. The CDR3 is made up of 16 amino acids. CDR3 in amino acids: CASSLIGTGVYNEQFF. The CDR3 DNA follows: TGTGCCAGCAGTTTAATTGGGACAGGGGTTTACAATGAGCAGTTCTTC.

V and J are TRBV19 and TRBJ1-4; maybe TRBD1 (6 bases). Germline V lookup: CDR1 LNHDA, CDR2 SQIVND (reference sequence). Trimming pared 1 base from V and 8 bases from J, leaving 14 bases between. CDR3 length: 15 amino acids. The CDR3 loop is CASSIGGQRGEKLFF. The CDR3 DNA reads as TGTGCCAGTAGTATAGGGGGGCAGCGTGGAGAAAAACTGTTTTTT.

V is TRBV7-3 and J is TRBJ1-1, with D possibly TRBD1 on 6 matching bases. Trimming pared 1 base from V and 4 bases from J, leaving 16 bases between. Germline CDR1 SGHTA, CDR2 FQGTGA. CDR3 length: 16 amino acids. CDR3 in DNA: TGTGCCAGCAGCTTAAGGGCAGGGGCTGGTGGCACTGAAGCTTTCTTT. Amino acid sequence: CASSLRAGAGGTEAFF.

The chain is built from TRBV6-6 and TRBJ2-2; D might be TRBD2 (7 bases). From germline, CDR1 is MNHNY and CDR2 SVGAGI (reference sequence). The CDR3 runs 14 residues. Written as DNA, the CDR3 is TGTTCTACTAGGGGGGGAGGACGTACCGGGGAGCTGTTTTTT. Protein: CSTRGGGRTGELFF.

The chain joins TRBV7-9 to TRBJ1-1; possibly TRBD1 for D (6 bases). From germline, CDR1 is SEHNR and CDR2 FQNEAQ (reference sequence). Trimming removed 3 bases from V and 3 bases from J, with 20 bases in between. The CDR3 extends over 17 amino acids. CDR3 region: CASSLKTGPPEDTEAFF. CDR3 nucleotide sequence: TGTGCCAGCAGCTTGAAGACAGGCCCTCCAGAGGACACTGAAGCTTTCTTT.

This CDR3 is CASRRQGASLVNEKLFF. Here the CDR3 DNA reads TGTGCCAGCAGACGACAGGGGGCTAGCCTCGTTAATGAAAAACTGTTTTTT. The chain recombines TRBV6-6 with TRBJ1-4, with 10 bases matching TRBD1. Trimming took 6 bases from V and 4 from J; bases not matched to a gene: 11. Germline loops: CDR1 MNHNY, CDR2 SVGAGI (reference sequence). There are 17 residues in the CDR3.

The table lists this clone with a count of one. For the CDR3, the DNA is TGCGCCAGCAGCCAGGCGGGACTAGATTCCTACGAGCAGTACTTC. This sequence encodes CASSQAGLDSYEQYF. V and J are TRBV5-1 and TRBJ2-7; 8 bases are shared with TRBD2. Germline V gene data show CDR1 as SGHRS and CDR2 as YFSETQ. This CDR3 comprises 15 residues. Trimming removed 4 bases from V and 1 base from J; junction bases left unmatched: 7.

This chain uses TRBV7-9 with TRBJ2-3; the match to TRBD2 covers 9 bases. The CDR3 covers 17 residues. Germline V gene data show CDR1 as SEHNR and CDR2 as FQNEAQ (reference sequence). The V segment lost 5 bases and the J segment 1 base; nucleotides outside the gene matches: 10. The CDR3 reads CASSPYPQRGGTDTQYF. CDR3 DNA: TGTGCCAGCAGCCCCTACCCTCAGCGGGGGGGCACAGATACGCAGTATTTT.

Only a few counts were recorded for this clone. Other DNA sequences in this specimen translate into the identical CDR3. This chain links TRBV6-5 with TRBJ1-2; TRBD1 aligns across 7 bases. This CDR3 is 14 amino acids long. From germline, CDR1 is MNHEY and CDR2 SVGAGI. With 1 base clipped from V and 2 bases from J, the junction kept 1 base outside the gene matches. CDR3 nucleotide sequence: TGTGCCAGCAGTTACTTGACAGGGAACTATGGCTACACCTTC. Translating gives CASSYLTGNYGYTF.